The entry below gives a single T cell receptor (beta chain) sequence along with its context. The antigen remains unidentified. The sample originates from a study of beta chain features in type 1 diabetes. General study findings and limits: Equally in patients and controls, PCR might preferentially amplify shorter templates. Patients with type 1 diabetes carried fewer insertions and had more deletions at their VDJ junctions. Shortening that was moderate but significant affected the TCRB CDR3s of Type 1 diabetes patients in all four CD4+ subsets.

The purity of all sorted populations exceeded 95%. Germline CDR1 and CDR2: LGHNA and YSLEER. J lost 7 bases, V lost 0 bases, and 7 bases had no gene match. The CDR3 is 15 amino acids. What was sequenced were expressed TCRB transcripts, since all of the isolated RNA had been reverse transcribed. Data came from immunoSEQ multiplex PCR; TCRdb stores just in-frame clones and leaves some out. The data hold a few hundred thousand clones, with less than 15% observed a single time. The chain combines TRBV4-3 with TRBJ2-5; 8 nucleotides agree with TRBD2. The clonotype comes from a woman aged 18-35 years with type 1 diabetes. The sample was naive CD4+ T cells from blood. The CDR3 DNA is TGCGCCAGCAGCCAAGAGGGGGGTAGCGGGGCGACCCAGTACTTC. It codes for CASSQEGGSGATQYF.